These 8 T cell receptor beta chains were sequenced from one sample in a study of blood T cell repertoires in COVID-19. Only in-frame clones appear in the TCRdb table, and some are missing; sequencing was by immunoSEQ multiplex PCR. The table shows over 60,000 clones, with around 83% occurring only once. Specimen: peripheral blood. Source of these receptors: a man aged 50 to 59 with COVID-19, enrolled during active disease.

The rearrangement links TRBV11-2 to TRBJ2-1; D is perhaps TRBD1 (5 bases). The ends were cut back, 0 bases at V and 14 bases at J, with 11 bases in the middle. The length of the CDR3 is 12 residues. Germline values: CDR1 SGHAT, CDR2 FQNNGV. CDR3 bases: TGTGCCAGCAGCTTAGATGGGCCAGGGAAGTTCTTC. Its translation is CASSLDGPGKFF.

The CDR3 bases are TGTGCCAGCAGCTTAGCCGAGGGTACCGGGGAGCTGTTTTTT. It specifies CASSLAEGTGELFF. The V and J genes are TRBV7-9 and TRBJ2-2, with a tentative D call TRBD2 (5 bases). Trimming stripped 0 bases from V and 5 bases from J, with 7 bases between. The germline CDR1 and CDR2 sequences are SEHNR and FQNEAQ (reference sequence). This CDR3 has 14 amino acids.

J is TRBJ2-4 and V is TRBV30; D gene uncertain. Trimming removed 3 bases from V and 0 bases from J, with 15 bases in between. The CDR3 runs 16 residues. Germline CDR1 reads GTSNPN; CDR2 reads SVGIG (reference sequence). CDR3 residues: CAWSLRGDLAKNIQYF. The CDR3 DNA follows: TGTGCCTGGAGCCTAAGAGGAGATTTAGCCAAAAACATTCAGTACTTC.

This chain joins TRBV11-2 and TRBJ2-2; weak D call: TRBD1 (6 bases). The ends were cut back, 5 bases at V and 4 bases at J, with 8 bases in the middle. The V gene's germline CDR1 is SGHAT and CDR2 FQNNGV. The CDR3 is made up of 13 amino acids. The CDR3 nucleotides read TGTGCCAGCAGCCTCAGGGGCACCGGGGAGCTGTTTTTT. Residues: CASSLRGTGELFF.

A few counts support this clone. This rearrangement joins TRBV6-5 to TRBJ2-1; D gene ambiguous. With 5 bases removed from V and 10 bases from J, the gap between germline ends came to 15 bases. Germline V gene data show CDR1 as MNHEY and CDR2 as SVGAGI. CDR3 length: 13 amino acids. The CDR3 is CASSQLLPREQFF. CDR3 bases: TGTGCCAGCAGTCAACTACTCCCTCGGGAGCAGTTCTTC.

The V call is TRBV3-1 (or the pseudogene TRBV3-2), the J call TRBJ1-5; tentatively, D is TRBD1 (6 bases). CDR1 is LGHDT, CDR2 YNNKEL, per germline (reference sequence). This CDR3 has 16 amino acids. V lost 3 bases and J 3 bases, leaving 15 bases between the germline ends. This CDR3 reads CASSHKGGSINQPQHF. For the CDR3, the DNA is TGTGCCAGCAGCCATAAGGGGGGGAGTATCAATCAGCCCCAGCATTTT.

This chain's CDR3 is CASSDLRGGHYGYTF. DNA of the CDR3: TGTGCCAGCAGCGATCTCAGAGGGGGCCACTATGGCTACACCTTC. The chain combines TRBV11-2 with TRBJ1-2; 7 nucleotides line up with TRBD1. The CDR3 has 15 residues. The germline V gene has CDR1 SGHAT and CDR2 FQNNGV. V gave up 5 bases and J gave up 3 bases; unmatched junction bases: 9. Filled out from reference TRBV11-2 and TRBJ1-2, the complete variable domain reads EAGVAQSPRYKIIEKRQSVAFWCNPISGHATLYWYQQILGQGPKLLIQFQNNGVVDDSQLPKDRFSAERLKGVDSTLKIQPAKLEDSAVYLCASSDLRGGHYGYTFGSGTRLTVV.

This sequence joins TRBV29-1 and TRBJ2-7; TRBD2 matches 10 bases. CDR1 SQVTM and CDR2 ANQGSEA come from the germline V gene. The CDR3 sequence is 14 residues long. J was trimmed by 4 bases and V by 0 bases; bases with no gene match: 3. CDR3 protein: CSVEDLSGRYEQYF. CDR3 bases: TGCAGCGTTGAAGATCTTAGCGGGAGGTACGAGCAGTACTTC.